This TCR beta chain was found in a study of T cells in women clearing cervical HPV infection. Study-wide background: With HLA typing for only a few women, HLA confounding remains possible.

Using immunoSEQ multiplex PCR, the repertoire was profiled, and TCRdb retains in-frame clones only, with some absent. This table holds tens of thousands of clones. Points on this clone: The read comes to an end 3 residues before the CDR3 does, leaving the germline J gene to fill in the end.

The CDR3 is made up of 18 amino acids. Germline V gene data show CDR1 as MNHNS and CDR2 as SASEGT. Deletions cut 2 bases from V and 0 bases from J, with 20 bases between. All participants had a single incident cervical HPV16 infection, and prevalent HPV16 infections were excluded. The TCR sequence derives from a woman aged 18-69 years with a cervical HPV16 infection that either progressed to CIN3+ or cleared (not recorded which). The source material was blood buffy coat. The rearrangement links TRBV6-1 to TRBJ2-7, with D perhaps matching TRBD1 (5 bases). This chain's CDR3 is CASSESDKTDTASYEQYF. The sequenced CDR3 bases are TGTGCCAGCAGTGAAAGCGACAAAACGGACACCGCCTCCTACGAG.